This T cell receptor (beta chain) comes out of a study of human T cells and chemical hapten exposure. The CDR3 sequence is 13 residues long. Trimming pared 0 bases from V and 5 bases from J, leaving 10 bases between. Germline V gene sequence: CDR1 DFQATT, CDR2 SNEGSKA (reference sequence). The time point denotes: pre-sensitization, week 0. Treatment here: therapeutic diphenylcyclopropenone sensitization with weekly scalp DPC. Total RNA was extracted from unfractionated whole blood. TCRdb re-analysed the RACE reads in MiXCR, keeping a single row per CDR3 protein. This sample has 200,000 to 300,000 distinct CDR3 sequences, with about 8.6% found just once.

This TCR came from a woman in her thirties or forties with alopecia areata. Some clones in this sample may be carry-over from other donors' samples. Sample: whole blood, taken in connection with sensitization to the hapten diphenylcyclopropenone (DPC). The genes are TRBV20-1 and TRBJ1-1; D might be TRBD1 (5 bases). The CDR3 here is CSARDRVGTEAFF. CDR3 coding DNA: TGCAGTGCTAGAGACAGGGTTGGAACTGAAGCTTTCTTT.